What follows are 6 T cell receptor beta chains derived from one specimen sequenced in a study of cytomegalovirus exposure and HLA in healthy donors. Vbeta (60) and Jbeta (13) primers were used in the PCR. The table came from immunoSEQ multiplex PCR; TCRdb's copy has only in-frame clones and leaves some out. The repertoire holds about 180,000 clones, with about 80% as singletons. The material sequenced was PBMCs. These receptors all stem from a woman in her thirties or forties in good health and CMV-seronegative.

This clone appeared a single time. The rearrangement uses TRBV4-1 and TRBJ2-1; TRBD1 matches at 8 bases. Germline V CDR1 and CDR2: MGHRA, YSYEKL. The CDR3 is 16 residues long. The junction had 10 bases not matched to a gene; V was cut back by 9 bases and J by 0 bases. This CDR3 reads CASTKTGADSYNEQFF. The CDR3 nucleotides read TGCGCCAGTACTAAGACAGGGGCAGACTCCTACAATGAGCAGTTCTTC.

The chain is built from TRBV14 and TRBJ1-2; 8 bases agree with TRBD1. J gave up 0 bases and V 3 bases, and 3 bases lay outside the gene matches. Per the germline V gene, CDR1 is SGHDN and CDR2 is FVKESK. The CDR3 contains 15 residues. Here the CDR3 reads CASSQSGGANYGYTF. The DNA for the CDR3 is TGTGCCAGCAGCCAGTCAGGGGGCGCTAACTATGGCTACACCTTC.

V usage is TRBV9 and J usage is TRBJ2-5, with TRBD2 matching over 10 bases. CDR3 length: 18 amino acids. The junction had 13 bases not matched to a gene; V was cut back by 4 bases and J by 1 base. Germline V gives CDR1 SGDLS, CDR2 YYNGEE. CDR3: CASSRRVAGGRLQETQYF. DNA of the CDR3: TGTGCCAGCAGCCGCCGGGTAGCGGGGGGACGCCTCCAAGAGACCCAGTACTTC.

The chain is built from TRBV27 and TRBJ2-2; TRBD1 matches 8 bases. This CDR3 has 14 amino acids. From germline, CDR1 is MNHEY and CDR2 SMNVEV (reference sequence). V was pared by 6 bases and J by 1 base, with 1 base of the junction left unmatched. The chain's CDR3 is CASSDRGNTGELFF. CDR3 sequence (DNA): TGTGCCAGCAGCGACAGGGGGAACACCGGGGAGCTGTTTTTT.

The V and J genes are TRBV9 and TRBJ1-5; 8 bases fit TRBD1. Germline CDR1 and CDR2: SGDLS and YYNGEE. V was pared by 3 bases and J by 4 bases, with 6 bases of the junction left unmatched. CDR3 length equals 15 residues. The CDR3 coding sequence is TGTGCCAGCAGCGCGGGGGACAGGACGAATCAGCCCCAGCATTTT. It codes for CASSAGDRTNQPQHF.

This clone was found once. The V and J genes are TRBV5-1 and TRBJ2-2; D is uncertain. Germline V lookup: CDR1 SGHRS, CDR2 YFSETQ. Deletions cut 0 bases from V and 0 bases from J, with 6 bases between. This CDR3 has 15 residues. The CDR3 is CASSLGQTNTGELFF. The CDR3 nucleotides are TGCGCCAGCAGCTTGGGCCAGACGAACACCGGGGAGCTGTTTTTT. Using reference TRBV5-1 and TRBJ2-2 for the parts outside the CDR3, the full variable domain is KAGVTQTPRYLIKTRGQQVTLSCSPISGHRSVSWYQQTPGQGLQFLFEYFSETQRNKGNFPGRFSGRQFSNSRSEMNVSTLELGDSALYLCASSLGQTNTGELFFGEGSRLTVL.